The clone carrying this T cell receptor beta chain was picked up many times. Its antigen is not known. This specimen comes from a study of T cells in Graves' hyperthyroidism and ophthalmopathy. Study-wide background: Before any treatment, at initial diagnosis, peripheral blood was collected. Study results and caveats: Blood also carried most thyroid clonotypes expanded above 0.001.

In germline, CDR1 is KGHSH, CDR2 LQKENI. With 6 bases clipped from V and 3 bases from J, the junction kept 4 bases outside the gene matches. The CDR3 is 13 residues long. Patients aged 18 to 65 with hyperthyroidism were newly diagnosed, with duration under 2 months. Blood from later-ophthalmopathy patients was taken at first hyperthyroidism diagnosis. RNA transcripts were the template for amplifying TCR beta CDR3 regions. An initial round of RT-PCR targeting the TCR CDR3 relied on the HTBI primer set. TCRdb reprocessed the multiplex PCR reads via MiXCR and lists one record per CDR3 protein. The data hold hundreds of thousands of distinct CDR3 sequences, with 15% to 20% observed a single time.

The TCR was taken from a woman between 50 and 59 years old with Graves' hyperthyroidism that later progressed to Graves' ophthalmopathy. The chain combines TRBV18 with TRBJ2-5; 7 bases align to TRBD1. Sequences were obtained from blood. CDR3 nucleotide sequence: TGTGCCAGCTCGAGACAGGGTAAAGAGACCCAGTACTTC. This sequence encodes CASSRQGKETQYF.